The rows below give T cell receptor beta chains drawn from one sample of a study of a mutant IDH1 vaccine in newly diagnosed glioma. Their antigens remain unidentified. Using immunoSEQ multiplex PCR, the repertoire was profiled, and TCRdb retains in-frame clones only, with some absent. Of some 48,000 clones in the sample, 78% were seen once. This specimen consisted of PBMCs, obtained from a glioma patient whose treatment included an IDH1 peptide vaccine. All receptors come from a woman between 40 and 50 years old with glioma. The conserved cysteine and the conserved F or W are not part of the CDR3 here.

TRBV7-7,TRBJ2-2,ASSSHRGRDTGELF
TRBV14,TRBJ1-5,ASSQDAGQPQH
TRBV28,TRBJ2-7,ASSMDGYEQY
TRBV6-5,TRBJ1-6,ASSYGRTVGGSPLH
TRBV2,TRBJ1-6,ASSGTGALVGNSPLH
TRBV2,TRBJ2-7,ASSRGVGGIYEQY
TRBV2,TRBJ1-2,ASREGRYGYT
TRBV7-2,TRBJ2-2,ASSPLPGASHGELF
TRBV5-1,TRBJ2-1,ASRASGGRSSYNEQF
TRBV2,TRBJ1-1,ASLNIPEAF
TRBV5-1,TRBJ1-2,ASSGNYGYT
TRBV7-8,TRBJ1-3,ASSYRETRNTIY
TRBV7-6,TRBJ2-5,TSSFGPGQNQETQY
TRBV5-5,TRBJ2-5,ASSFFLSRTQY
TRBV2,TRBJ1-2,ASSGGQGWGYT
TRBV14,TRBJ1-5,ASSTFAGQFNQPQH
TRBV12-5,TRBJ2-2,ASGLALAGGSGELF
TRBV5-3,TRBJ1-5,ARSPPAGQGADSNQPQH
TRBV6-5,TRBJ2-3,ASSSRSHPPAQY
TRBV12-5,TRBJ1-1,ASGEGARNTEAF
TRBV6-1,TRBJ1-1,ASSDPPGPTGTEAF
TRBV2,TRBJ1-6,ASSPAGGNSPLH
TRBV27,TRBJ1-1,ASGWGANTEAF
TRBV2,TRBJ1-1,ASSPGQGTNTEAF
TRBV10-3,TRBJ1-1,AISGGQGGNTEAF
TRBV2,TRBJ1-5,ASSVESGSQPQH
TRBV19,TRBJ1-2,ASSIDTGVRGYT
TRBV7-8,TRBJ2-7,ASLKMGTRPDEQY
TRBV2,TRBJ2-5,ASSYSTGRLRETQY
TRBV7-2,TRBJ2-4,ASSLVGTSGENIQY
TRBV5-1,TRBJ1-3,ASSLHLGGNTIY
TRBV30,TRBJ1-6,AWRGRQYNSPLH
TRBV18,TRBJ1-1,ASSPGQVNTEAF
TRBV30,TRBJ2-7,AWSARGYEQY
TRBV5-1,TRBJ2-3,ASSLEQGPQY
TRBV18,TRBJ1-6,ASSPPGQGNSPLH
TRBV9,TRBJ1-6,ASSVDPGTNSPLH
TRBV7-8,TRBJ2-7,ASSLRDLGEQY
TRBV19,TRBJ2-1,ASALTRGSYNEQF
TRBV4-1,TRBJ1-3,ASSLIDDVHSGNTIY
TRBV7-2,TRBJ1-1,ASSLAGAAEAF
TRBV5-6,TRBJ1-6,ASSLEVASSPLH
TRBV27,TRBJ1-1,ASSLFLTGGTEAF
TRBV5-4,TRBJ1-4,ASSSALETNEKLF
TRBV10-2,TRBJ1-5,ASSPRGGADQPQH
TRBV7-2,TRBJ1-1,ASSWGVIEAF